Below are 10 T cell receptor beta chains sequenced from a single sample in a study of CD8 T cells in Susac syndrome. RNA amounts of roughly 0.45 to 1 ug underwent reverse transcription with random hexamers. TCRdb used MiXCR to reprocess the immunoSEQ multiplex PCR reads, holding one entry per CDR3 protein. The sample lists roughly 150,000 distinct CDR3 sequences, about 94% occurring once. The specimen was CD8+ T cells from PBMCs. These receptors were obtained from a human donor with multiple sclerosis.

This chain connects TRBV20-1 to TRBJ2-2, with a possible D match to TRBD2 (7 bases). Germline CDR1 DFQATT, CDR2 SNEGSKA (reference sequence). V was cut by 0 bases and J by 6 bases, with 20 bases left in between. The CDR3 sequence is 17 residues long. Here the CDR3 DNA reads TGCAGTGCTAGAGATCGGTCGGGGGGCCGATCAGCCGGGGAGCTGTTTTTT. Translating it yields CSARDRSGGRSAGELFF.

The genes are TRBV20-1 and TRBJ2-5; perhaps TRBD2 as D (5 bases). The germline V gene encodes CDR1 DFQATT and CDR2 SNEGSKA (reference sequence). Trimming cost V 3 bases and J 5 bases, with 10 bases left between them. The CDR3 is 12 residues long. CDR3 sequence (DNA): TGCAGTGCTAGTCGGGGAATGGAGACCCAGTACTTC. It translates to CSASRGMETQYF.

CDR3 amino acids: CASSQDTGGGNQPQHF. DNA of the CDR3: TGTGCCAGCAGCCAAGATACCGGGGGCGGCAATCAGCCCCAGCATTTT. The rearrangement joins TRBV3-1 to TRBJ1-5; the D gene is possibly TRBD1 (6 bases). Looked up from germline, CDR1 is LGHDT and CDR2 is YNNKEL (reference sequence). V was shortened by 0 bases and J by 2 bases, with 11 bases between the two germline ends. The CDR3 contains 16 residues.

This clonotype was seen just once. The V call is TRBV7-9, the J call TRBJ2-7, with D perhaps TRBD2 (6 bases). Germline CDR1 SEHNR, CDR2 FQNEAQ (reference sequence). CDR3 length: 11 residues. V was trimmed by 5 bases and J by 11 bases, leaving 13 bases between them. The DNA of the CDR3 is TGTGCCAGCAGCGGAGCGGGCGAAAAGTACTTC. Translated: CASSGAGEKYF.

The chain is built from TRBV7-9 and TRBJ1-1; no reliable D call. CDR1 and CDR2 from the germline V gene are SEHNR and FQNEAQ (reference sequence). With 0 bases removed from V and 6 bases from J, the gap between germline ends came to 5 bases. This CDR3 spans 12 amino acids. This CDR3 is CASSLALPEAFF. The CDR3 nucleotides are TGTGCCAGCAGCTTAGCGCTGCCTGAAGCTTTCTTT.

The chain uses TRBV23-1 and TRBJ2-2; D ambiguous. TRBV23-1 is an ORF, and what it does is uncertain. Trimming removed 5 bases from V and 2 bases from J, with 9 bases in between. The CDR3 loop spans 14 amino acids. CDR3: CASSVRSNTGELFF. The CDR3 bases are TGCGCCAGCAGTGTGCGTTCCAACACCGGGGAGCTGTTTTTT.

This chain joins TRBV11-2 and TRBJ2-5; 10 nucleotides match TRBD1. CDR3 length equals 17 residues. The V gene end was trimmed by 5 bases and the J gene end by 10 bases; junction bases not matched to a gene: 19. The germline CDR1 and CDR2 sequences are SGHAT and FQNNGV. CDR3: CASSRSRGQGPRRDQYF. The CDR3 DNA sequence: TGTGCCAGCAGCCGGTCGAGGGGACAGGGGCCCCGGAGGGACCAGTACTTC.

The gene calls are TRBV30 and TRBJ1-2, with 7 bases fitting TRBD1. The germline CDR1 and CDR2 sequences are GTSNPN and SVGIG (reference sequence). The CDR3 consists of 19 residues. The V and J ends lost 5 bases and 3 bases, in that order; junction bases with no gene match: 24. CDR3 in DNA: TGTGCCTGGTCGGGAACCTCGGACAGGCCCCGAAACCCGCACTATGGCTACACCTTC. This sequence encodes CAWSGTSDRPRNPHYGYTF.

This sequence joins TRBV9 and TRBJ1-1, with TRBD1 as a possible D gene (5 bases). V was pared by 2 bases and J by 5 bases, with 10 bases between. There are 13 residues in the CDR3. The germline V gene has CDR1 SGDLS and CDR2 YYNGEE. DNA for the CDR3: TGTGCCAGCAGCGTCGGACATGGGACTGAAGCTTTCTTT. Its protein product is CASSVGHGTEAFF.

CDR3 nucleotides: TGTGCCTGCGGACTATCAGCGTACAATGAGCAGTTCTTC. Translation gives CACGLSAYNEQFF. The V and J genes are TRBV30 and TRBJ2-1, with D perhaps TRBD2 (6 bases). The V end was cut by 6 bases, the J end by 4 bases, with 13 bases between. Germline CDR1 GTSNPN, CDR2 SVGIG (reference sequence). The CDR3 covers 13 residues.